This TCR beta chain is from a study of CD8 T cells in ankylosing spondylitis. This clonotype was picked up many times. Antigen specificity is unknown. Libraries of TCR beta came from quantitative 5'-RACE with molecular barcodes. TCRdb re-called the 5' RACE reads with MiXCR, one entry per CDR3 protein. The repertoire has around 490,000 distinct CDR3 sequences, about 5.7% of them found once; the top ten carry around 3.6%. The germline V and J ends were trimmed by 0 bases and 0 bases, with 15 bases remaining between them. CDR1 DFQATT and CDR2 SNEGSKA come from the germline V gene (reference sequence). The CDR3 sequence is 17 residues long. Study-wide results and caveats: Among TCR beta sequences, a motif of roughly 8 highly homologous variants appeared characteristic of ankylosing spondylitis blood. Disease-associated clones were CD8+ and fairly uncommon in peripheral blood.

The specimen sequenced was blood, either unsorted or a sorted T cell fraction (not recorded which). This rearrangement joins TRBV20-1 to TRBJ1-3; no clear D. The TCR sequence derives from a male donor with ankylosing spondylitis. The CDR3 reads CSARDRETLLSGNTIYF. The CDR3 coding sequence is TGCAGTGCTAGAGATCGGGAAACCTTACTCTCTGGAAACACCATATATTTT.